What follows are 9 T cell receptor beta chains derived from one specimen sequenced in a study of cytomegalovirus exposure and HLA in healthy donors. Repertoires were generated with immunoSEQ multiplex PCR, while TCRdb's copy carries only in-frame clones and drops some. The sample has about 98,000 clones, more than 75% seen once; the top ten hold 6.3%. The sample consisted of PBMCs. The receptors derive from a man in his late teens or twenties in good health and CMV-seropositive.

V is TRBV14 and J is TRBJ2-2, with TRBD2 identical over 10 bases. The CDR3 sequence is 16 residues long. V was pared by 4 bases and J by 5 bases, with 7 bases of the junction left unmatched. CDR1 SGHDN and CDR2 FVKESK come from the germline V gene. The DNA of the CDR3 is TGTGCCAGCAGCCGGGTCGGGACTAGCGTAACCGGGGAGCTGTTTTTT. Its protein product is CASSRVGTSVTGELFF.

This clone was counted once. The chain carries TRBV5-6 and TRBJ1-6, with D perhaps matching TRBD1 (5 bases). The germline V gene has CDR1 SGHDT and CDR2 YYEEEE. V gave up 5 bases and J gave up 3 bases, with 15 bases separating them. This CDR3 has 16 amino acids. The CDR3 here is CASSTNDRGYNSPLHF. The CDR3 DNA reads as TGTGCCAGCAGTACAAACGACAGAGGCTATAATTCACCCCTCCACTTT. Complete variable domain (other parts from reference TRBV5-6 and TRBJ1-6): DAGVTQSPTHLIKTRGQQVTLRCSPKSGHDTVSWYQQALGQGPQFIFQYYEEEERQRGNFPDRFSGHQFPNYSSELNVNALLLGDSALYLCASSTNDRGYNSPLHFGNGTRLTVT.

In this sample, this clone turned up once. This chain links TRBV4-1 with TRBJ2-7; maybe TRBD1 (6 bases). V was cut by 4 bases and J by 2 bases, with 15 bases left in between. The CDR3 sequence is 15 residues long. Germline loops: CDR1 MGHRA, CDR2 YSYEKL. The CDR3 region has the DNA TGCGCCAGCAGCCCGGCCGGGACACAGACCTACGAGCAGTACTTC. Its protein is CASSPAGTQTYEQYF.

V is TRBV10-3 and J is TRBJ2-7; 7 bases are shared with TRBD1. V gave up 6 bases and J gave up 4 bases; unmatched junction bases: 9. In germline, CDR1 is ENHRY, CDR2 SYGVKD. The CDR3 sequence is 14 residues long. CDR3: CAIRGDRGGYEQYF. The CDR3 nucleotides read TGTGCCATCAGGGGGGACAGAGGGGGTTACGAGCAGTACTTC.

J is TRBJ2-6 and V is TRBV5-1, with unresolved D. This CDR3 is 16 amino acids long. Looked up from germline, CDR1 is SGHRS and CDR2 is YFSETQ. V shed 0 bases and J shed 2 bases, with 9 bases lying between them. For the CDR3, the DNA is TGCGCCAGCAGCTTGGTGCCCACGGCTGGGGCCAACGTCCTGACTTTC. It is translated as CASSLVPTAGANVLTF. The whole variable domain, remainder taken from reference TRBV5-1 and TRBJ2-6, is KAGVTQTPRYLIKTRGQQVTLSCSPISGHRSVSWYQQTPGQGLQFLFEYFSETQRNKGNFPGRFSGRQFSNSRSEMNVSTLELGDSALYLCASSLVPTAGANVLTFGAGSRLTVL.

This clone has just one count. This rearrangement joins TRBV5-1 to TRBJ2-2; 8 bases are shared with TRBD2. This CDR3 spans 16 amino acids. Unmatched junction bases numbered 10, after V lost 4 bases and J lost 5 bases. Germline CDR1 reads SGHRS; CDR2 reads YFSETQ. The CDR3 protein is CASSIVAGHLTGELFF. CDR3 in DNA: TGCGCCAGCAGCATAGTAGCGGGACACCTAACCGGGGAGCTGTTTTTT.

The chain carries TRBV14 and TRBJ2-1; D perhaps matches TRBD2 (6 bases). Trimming removed 0 bases from V and 6 bases from J, with 21 bases in between. The CDR3 runs to 18 residues. Germline lookup yields CDR1 SGHDN and CDR2 FVKESK. CDR3 sequence: CASSQDPRAGLVGNEQFF. The DNA for the CDR3 is TGTGCCAGCAGCCAAGATCCTAGGGCGGGATTGGTGGGCAATGAGCAGTTCTTC.

This clone was detected a few times. The J gene is TRBJ2-7, the V gene TRBV19; TRBD2 is a possible D gene (6 bases). The germline gives CDR1 LNHDA, CDR2 SQIVND (reference sequence). This CDR3 has 15 residues. V was trimmed by 5 bases and J by 2 bases, leaving 16 bases between them. The CDR3 DNA sequence: TGTGCCAGTAGTCCCTCCGGGACTGTAACCTACGAGCAGTACTTC. Its translation: CASSPSGTVTYEQYF. Together with reference TRBV19 and TRBJ2-7, the CDR3 gives the full variable domain: DGGITQSPKYLFRKEGQNVTLSCEQNLNHDAMYWYRQDPGQGLRLIYYSQIVNDFQKGDIAEGYSVSREKKESFPLTVTSAQKNPTAFYLCASSPSGTVTYEQYFGPGTRLTVT.

The CDR3 reads CASSPMTGYTEAFF. In DNA form, the CDR3 reads TGTGCCAGCAGCCCTATGACGGGGTACACTGAAGCTTTCTTT. The chain links TRBV2 to TRBJ1-1; D gene unclear. CDR3 length: 14 residues. Germline-derived CDR1 and CDR2 are SNHLY and FYNNEI. V gave up 6 bases and J gave up 3 bases, with 14 bases separating them. Full variable domain (missing parts from reference TRBV2 and TRBJ1-1): EPEVTQTPSHQVTQMGQEVILRCVPISNHLYFYWYRQILGQKVEFLVSFYNNEISEKSEIFDDQFSVERPDGSNFTLKIRSTKLEDSAMYFCASSPMTGYTEAFFGQGTRLTVV.